One sample yielded the 18 T cell receptor beta chains listed below, sequenced in a study of cytomegalovirus exposure and HLA in healthy donors. The study ran its PCR with 60 Vbeta and 13 Jbeta primers. Generated by immunoSEQ multiplex PCR, the TCRdb table keeps only in-frame clones and is missing some. The sample lists under 200,000 clones, over 70% occurring once. Specimen: PBMCs. The receptors originated from a man in his forties or fifties in good health and CMV-seropositive.

This clone was detected once. This CDR3 is also generated by other DNA sequences in the sample. This chain links TRBV7-9 with TRBJ2-7; perhaps TRBD2 as D (6 bases). The CDR3 contains 15 residues. The germline V gene encodes CDR1 SEHNR and CDR2 FQNEAQ (reference sequence). With 5 bases removed from V and 1 base from J, the gap between germline ends came to 15 bases. CDR3 loop: CASSLTGSPSYEQYF. The CDR3 bases are TGTGCCAGCAGCCTAACCGGGAGTCCTTCCTACGAGCAGTACTTC.

The V and J genes are TRBV28 and TRBJ1-1; tentative D call: TRBD1 (5 bases). The V and J ends lost 10 bases and 4 bases respectively, with 13 bases between them. The germline V gene has CDR1 MDHEN and CDR2 SYDVKM. This CDR3 contains 12 residues. CDR3 bases: TGTGCCACCGGGGGAGGGCCCACTGAAGCTTTCTTT. Translating it yields CATGGGPTEAFF.

The chain combines TRBV28 with TRBJ1-1; 7 nucleotides line up with TRBD1. This CDR3 is 14 amino acids long. V lost 7 bases to trimming and J lost 0 bases; unmatched junction nucleotides: 5. Germline-derived CDR1 and CDR2 are MDHEN and SYDVKM. In DNA form, the CDR3 reads TGTGCCAGCAATTCGCAGGGGGTGAACACTGAAGCTTTCTTT. Its protein product is CASNSQGVNTEAFF.

In its sample, this clone was seen once. The rearrangement joins TRBV11-2 to TRBJ1-1; D call uncertain. From germline, CDR1 is SGHAT and CDR2 FQNNGV. The CDR3 consists of 15 residues. The germline V and J ends were trimmed by 2 bases and 1 base, with 11 bases remaining between them. The CDR3 DNA is TGTGCCAGCAGCTTACCTTTACACAAGAACACTGAAGCTTTCTTT. This gives the protein CASSLPLHKNTEAFF. The full variable domain, its missing parts supplied by reference TRBV11-2 and TRBJ1-1, is EAGVAQSPRYKIIEKRQSVAFWCNPISGHATLYWYQQILGQGPKLLIQFQNNGVVDDSQLPKDRFSAERLKGVDSTLKIQPAKLEDSAVYLCASSLPLHKNTEAFFGQGTRLTVV.

The chain is built from TRBV28 and TRBJ2-6; the D gene is possibly TRBD1 (6 bases). This CDR3 has 15 amino acids. Germline V lookup: CDR1 MDHEN, CDR2 SYDVKM. V lost 5 bases and J lost 2, with 10 bases in between. The CDR3 loop is CASSQQGTGANVLTF. The CDR3 DNA is TGTGCCAGCAGTCAACAGGGTACTGGGGCCAACGTCCTGACTTTC.

The V call is TRBV7-9, the J call TRBJ2-1; D is unclear. V was trimmed by 3 bases and J by 3 bases, leaving 9 bases between them. The CDR3 has 14 amino acids. Germline V gives CDR1 SEHNR, CDR2 FQNEAQ (reference sequence). CDR3 DNA sequence: TGTGCCAGCAGCTTCTCTCCTAGCTACAATGAGCAGTTCTTC. Translation gives CASSFSPSYNEQFF.

The gene calls are TRBV4-3 and TRBJ1-3; possible D gene TRBD1, 5 bases. Looked up from germline, CDR1 is LGHNA and CDR2 is YSLEER. V lost 0 bases and J lost 6, with 15 bases in between. The CDR3 is 16 amino acids. The CDR3 is CASSQDWQGWANTIYF. The CDR3 nucleotides are TGCGCCAGCAGCCAAGATTGGCAGGGCTGGGCAAACACCATATATTTT.

The chain uses TRBV6-1 and TRBJ1-2; D gene uncertain. Trimming took off 2 bases at V and 4 bases at J, with 11 bases between the two ends. Germline V gene lookup returns CDR1 MNHNS and CDR2 SASEGT. CDR3 size: 14 residues. CDR3 sequence reads: CASSEPSRAYGYTF. CDR3 bases: TGTGCCAGCAGTGAACCGTCGCGGGCCTATGGCTACACCTTC.

The chain links TRBV28 to TRBJ1-6, with D unresolved. The CDR3 has 16 amino acids. From germline, CDR1 is MDHEN and CDR2 SYDVKM. V lost 5 bases, J lost 11 bases, and 22 bases lay in between. The CDR3 nucleotides read TGTGCCAGCAGTGACCCCGAGGAGGTAGTGAGGGCACCCCTCCACTTT. Translating gives CASSDPEEVVRAPLHF.

This chain joins TRBV7-2 and TRBJ1-1; 9 nucleotides align to TRBD1. CDR1 and CDR2 from the germline V gene are SGHTA and FQGNSA. The CDR3 loop spans 18 amino acids. The V segment lost 2 bases and the J segment 6 bases; nucleotides outside the gene matches: 16. For the CDR3, the DNA is TGTGCCAGCAGCTTACGGGCCGAAAGCACAGGGGGCTCCCCTGAAGCTTTCTTT. Translated, it gives CASSLRAESTGGSPEAFF. Combining the CDR3 with reference TRBV7-2 and TRBJ1-1 gives the whole variable domain GAGVSQSPSNKVTEKGKDVELRCDPISGHTALYWYRQSLGQGLEFLIYFQGNSAPDKSGLPSDRFSAERTGGSVSTLTIQRTQQEDSAVYLCASSLRAESTGGSPEAFFGQGTRLTVV.

J is TRBJ2-6 and V is TRBV28; 8 bases map to TRBD1. The CDR3 loop spans 15 amino acids. The V gene's germline CDR1 is MDHEN and CDR2 SYDVKM. With V trimmed by 5 bases and J by 2 bases, 2 bases remained unmatched. The CDR3 spells CASSPQGAGANVLTF. DNA of the CDR3: TGTGCCAGCAGTCCACAGGGGGCTGGGGCCAACGTCCTGACTTTC.

The chain recombines TRBV11-1 with TRBJ1-1; no firm D call. The CDR3 runs 14 residues. CDR1 is SGHAT and CDR2 is FQDESV in the germline V gene (reference sequence). V was trimmed by 3 bases and J by 6 bases, leaving 14 bases between them. CDR3 DNA: TGTGCCAGCAGCTTGGTCGGCAGGATCCCTGAAGCTTTCTTT. Amino acids: CASSLVGRIPEAFF.

There are a few counts of this clone. The J gene is TRBJ1-5, the V gene TRBV7-9, with no clear D. Trimming pared 1 base from V and 1 base from J, leaving 14 bases between. This CDR3 has 17 residues. In germline, CDR1 is SEHNR, CDR2 FQNEAQ (reference sequence). CDR3 DNA: TGTGCCAGCAGCTTAGGCGGGCCCAGCGGGAGCAATCAGCCCCAGCATTTT. It codes for CASSLGGPSGSNQPQHF.

This chain connects TRBV4-1 to TRBJ2-2; no clear D. CDR1 is MGHRA and CDR2 is YSYEKL in the germline V gene. Trimming cost V 1 base and J 13 bases, with 13 bases left between them. The CDR3 is made up of 13 amino acids. CDR3 nucleotides: TGCGCCAGCAGCCAAGTGATTACAATGGCGCTGTTTTTT. Residues: CASSQVITMALFF.

This clone has a single count. The chain links TRBV2 to TRBJ1-1, with D unclear. The V and J ends lost 8 bases and 4 bases respectively, with 17 bases between them. This CDR3 contains 14 residues. Germline CDR1 reads SNHLY; CDR2 reads FYNNEI. CDR3 region: CASPGSSLLTEAFF. The CDR3 DNA is TGTGCCAGCCCGGGGAGCAGCCTGCTCACTGAAGCTTTCTTT.

The V and J genes are TRBV19 and TRBJ1-5; TRBD1 matches at 8 bases. CDR1 and CDR2 from the germline V gene are LNHDA and SQIVND (reference sequence). CDR3 size: 12 residues. Trimming at V came to 6 bases and at J to 5 bases, leaving 0 bases not matched to a gene. CDR3 nucleotide sequence: TGTGCCAGTAGGGACAGGGATCAGCCCCAGCATTTT. This sequence encodes CASRDRDQPQHF.

The CDR3 spells CASTPTGASNQPQHF. Written as DNA, the CDR3 is TGTGCCAGCACTCCGACAGGGGCTAGCAATCAGCCCCAGCATTTT. The V gene is TRBV28, the J gene TRBJ1-5; 8 bases fit TRBD1. V shed 7 bases, J shed 0 bases, and the junction held 5 bases outside the gene matches. The germline V gene encodes CDR1 MDHEN and CDR2 SYDVKM. The CDR3 has 15 amino acids.

V usage is TRBV7-6 and J usage is TRBJ2-7; the match to TRBD2 covers 11 bases. The CDR3 runs 14 residues. V lost 4 bases to trimming and J lost 3 bases; unmatched junction nucleotides: 2. Germline V gives CDR1 SGHVS, CDR2 FNYEAQ. CDR3 sequence reads: CASSSLAGGYEQYF. The CDR3 DNA is TGTGCCAGCAGCTCTCTAGCGGGAGGCTACGAGCAGTACTTC.